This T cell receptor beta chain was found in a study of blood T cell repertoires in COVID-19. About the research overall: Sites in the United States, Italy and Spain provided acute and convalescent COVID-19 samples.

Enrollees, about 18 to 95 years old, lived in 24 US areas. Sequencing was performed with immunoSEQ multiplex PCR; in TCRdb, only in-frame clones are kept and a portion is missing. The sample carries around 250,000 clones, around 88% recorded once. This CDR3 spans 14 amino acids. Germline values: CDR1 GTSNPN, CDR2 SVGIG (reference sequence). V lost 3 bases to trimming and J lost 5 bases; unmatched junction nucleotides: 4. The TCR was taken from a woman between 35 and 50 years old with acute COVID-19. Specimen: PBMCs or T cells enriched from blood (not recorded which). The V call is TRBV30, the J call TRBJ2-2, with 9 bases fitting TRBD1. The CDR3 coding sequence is TGTGCCTGGAGGGAGACAGGGGGAACCGGGGAGCTGTTTTTT. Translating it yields CAWRETGGTGELFF.